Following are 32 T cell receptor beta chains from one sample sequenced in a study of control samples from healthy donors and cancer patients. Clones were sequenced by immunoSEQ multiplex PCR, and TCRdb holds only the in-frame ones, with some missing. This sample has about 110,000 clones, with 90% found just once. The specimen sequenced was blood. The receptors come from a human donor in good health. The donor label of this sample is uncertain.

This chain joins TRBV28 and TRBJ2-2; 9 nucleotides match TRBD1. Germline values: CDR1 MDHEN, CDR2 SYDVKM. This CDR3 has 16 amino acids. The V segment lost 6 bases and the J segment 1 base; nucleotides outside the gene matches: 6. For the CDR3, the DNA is TGTGCCAGCAGCTCTATGGGACAGGGGAACACCGGGGAGCTGTTTTTT. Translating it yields CASSSMGQGNTGELFF.

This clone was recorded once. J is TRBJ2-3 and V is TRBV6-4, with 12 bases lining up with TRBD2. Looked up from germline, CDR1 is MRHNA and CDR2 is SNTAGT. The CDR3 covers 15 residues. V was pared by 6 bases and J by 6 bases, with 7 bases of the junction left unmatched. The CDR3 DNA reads TGTGCCAGCAGCAGACTAGCGGGGGACCGGGATACGCAGTATTTT. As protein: CASSRLAGDRDTQYF.

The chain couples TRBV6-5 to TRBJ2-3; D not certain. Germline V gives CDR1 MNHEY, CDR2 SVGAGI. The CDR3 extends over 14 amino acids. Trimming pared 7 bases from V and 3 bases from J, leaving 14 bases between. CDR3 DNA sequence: TGTGCCAGCACTAGGCCCGAGGTGACAGATACGCAGTATTTT. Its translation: CASTRPEVTDTQYF.

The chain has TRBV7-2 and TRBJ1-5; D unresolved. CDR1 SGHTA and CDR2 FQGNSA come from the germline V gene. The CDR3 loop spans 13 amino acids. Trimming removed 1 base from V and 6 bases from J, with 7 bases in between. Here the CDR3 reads CASSLGPGQPQHF. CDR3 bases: TGTGCCAGCAGCTTAGGTCCCGGTCAGCCCCAGCATTTT.

The CDR3 coding sequence is TGTGCCAGCAGCTTATGGGCCCTCAGCTCTGGAAACACCATATATTTT. Its translation: CASSLWALSSGNTIYF. This rearrangement joins TRBV7-9 to TRBJ1-3; D remains unclear. The V and J ends lost 2 bases and 0 bases respectively, with 11 bases between them. This CDR3 has 16 residues. CDR1 SEHNR and CDR2 FQNEAQ come from the germline V gene (reference sequence).

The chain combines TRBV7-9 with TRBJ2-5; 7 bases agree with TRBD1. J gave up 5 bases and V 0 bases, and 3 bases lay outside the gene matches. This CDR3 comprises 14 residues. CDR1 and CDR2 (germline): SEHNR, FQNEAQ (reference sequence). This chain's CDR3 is CASSLAGGGETQYF. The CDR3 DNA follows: TGTGCCAGCAGCTTAGCAGGGGGCGGGGAGACCCAGTACTTC.

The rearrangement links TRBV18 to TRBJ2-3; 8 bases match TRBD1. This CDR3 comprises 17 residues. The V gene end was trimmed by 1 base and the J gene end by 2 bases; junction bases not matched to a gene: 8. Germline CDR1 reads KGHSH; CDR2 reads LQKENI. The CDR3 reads CASSPQGQGVNTDTQYF. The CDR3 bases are TGTGCCAGCTCACCACAAGGACAGGGAGTTAACACAGATACGCAGTATTTT. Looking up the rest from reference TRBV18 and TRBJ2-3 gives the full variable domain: NAGVMQNPRHLVRRRGQEARLRCSPMKGHSHVYWYRQLPEEGLKFMVYLQKENIIDESGMPKERFSAEFPKEGPSILRIQQVVRGDSAAYFCASSPQGQGVNTDTQYFGPGTRLTVL.

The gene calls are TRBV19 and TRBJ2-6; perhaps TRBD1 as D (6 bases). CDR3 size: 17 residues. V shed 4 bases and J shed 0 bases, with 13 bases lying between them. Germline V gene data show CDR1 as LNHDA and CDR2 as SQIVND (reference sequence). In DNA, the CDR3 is TGTGCCAGTAGTAGAGGTGACAGGCACTCTGGGGCCAACGTCCTGACTTTC. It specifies CASSRGDRHSGANVLTF. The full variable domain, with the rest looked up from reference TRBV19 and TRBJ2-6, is DGGITQSPKYLFRKEGQNVTLSCEQNLNHDAMYWYRQDPGQGLRLIYYSQIVNDFQKGDIAEGYSVSREKKESFPLTVTSAQKNPTAFYLCASSRGDRHSGANVLTFGAGSRLTVL.

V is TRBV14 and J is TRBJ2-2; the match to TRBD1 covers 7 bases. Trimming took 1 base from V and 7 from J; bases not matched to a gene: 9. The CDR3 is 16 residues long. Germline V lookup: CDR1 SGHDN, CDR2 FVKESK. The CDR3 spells CASSQVDRQGVGELFF. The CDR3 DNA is TGTGCCAGCAGCCAAGTCGATAGACAGGGCGTCGGGGAGCTGTTTTTT.

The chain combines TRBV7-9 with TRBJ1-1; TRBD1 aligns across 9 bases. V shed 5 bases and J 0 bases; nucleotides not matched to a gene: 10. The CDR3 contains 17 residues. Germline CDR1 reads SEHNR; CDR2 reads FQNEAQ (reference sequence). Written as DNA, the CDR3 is TGTGCCAGCAGCCCGAGAGTCGGGACAGGGATGAACACTGAAGCTTTCTTT. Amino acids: CASSPRVGTGMNTEAFF.

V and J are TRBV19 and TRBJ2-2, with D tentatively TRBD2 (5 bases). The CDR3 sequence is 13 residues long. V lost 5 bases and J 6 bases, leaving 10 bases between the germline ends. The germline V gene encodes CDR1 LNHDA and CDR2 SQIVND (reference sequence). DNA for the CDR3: TGTGCCAGTAGTTTAGGGCGGGCCGGGGAGCTGTTTTTT. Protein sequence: CASSLGRAGELFF. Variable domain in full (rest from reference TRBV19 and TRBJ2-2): DGGITQSPKYLFRKEGQNVTLSCEQNLNHDAMYWYRQDPGQGLRLIYYSQIVNDFQKGDIAEGYSVSREKKESFPLTVTSAQKNPTAFYLCASSLGRAGELFFGEGSRLTVL.

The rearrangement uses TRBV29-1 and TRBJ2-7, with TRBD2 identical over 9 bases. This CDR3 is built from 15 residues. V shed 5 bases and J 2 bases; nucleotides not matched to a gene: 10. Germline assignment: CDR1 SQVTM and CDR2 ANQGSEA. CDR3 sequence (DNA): TGCAGCGTTCCCTCTAAGCGGGGGGTCACCTACGAGCAGTACTTC. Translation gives CSVPSKRGVTYEQYF.

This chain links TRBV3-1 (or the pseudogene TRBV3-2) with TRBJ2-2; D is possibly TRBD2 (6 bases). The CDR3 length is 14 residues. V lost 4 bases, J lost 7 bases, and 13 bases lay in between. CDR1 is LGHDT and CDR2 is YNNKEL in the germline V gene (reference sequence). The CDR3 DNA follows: TGTGCCAGCAGCCTACTAGCTGCGGTCGGGGAGCTGTTTTTT. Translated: CASSLLAAVGELFF.

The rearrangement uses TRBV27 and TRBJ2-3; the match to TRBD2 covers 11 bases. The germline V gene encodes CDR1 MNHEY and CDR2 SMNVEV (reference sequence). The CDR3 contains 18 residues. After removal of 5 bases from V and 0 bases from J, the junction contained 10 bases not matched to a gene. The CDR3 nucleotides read TGTGCCAGCAGTCCGGGGACTAGCGGAGGCCCTAGCACAGATACGCAGTATTTT. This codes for CASSPGTSGGPSTDTQYF.

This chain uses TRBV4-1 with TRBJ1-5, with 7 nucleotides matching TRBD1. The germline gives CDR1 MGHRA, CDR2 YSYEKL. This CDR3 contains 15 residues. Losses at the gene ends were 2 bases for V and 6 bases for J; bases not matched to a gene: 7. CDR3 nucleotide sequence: TGCGCCAGCAGCCAACAAAGGGGGCTGGGTCAGCCCCAGCATTTT. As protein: CASSQQRGLGQPQHF.

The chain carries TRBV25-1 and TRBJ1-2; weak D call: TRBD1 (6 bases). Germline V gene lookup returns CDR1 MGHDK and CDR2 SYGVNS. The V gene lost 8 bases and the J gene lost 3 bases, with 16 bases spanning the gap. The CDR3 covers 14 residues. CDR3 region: CASQTPGGYYGYTF. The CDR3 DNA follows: TGTGCCAGCCAAACGCCGGGGGGCTACTATGGCTACACCTTC.

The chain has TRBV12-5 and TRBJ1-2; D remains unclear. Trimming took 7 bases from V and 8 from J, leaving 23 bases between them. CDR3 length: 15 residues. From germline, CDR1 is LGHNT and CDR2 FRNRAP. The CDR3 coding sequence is TGTGCTAGTGTTTGGGAGGACGGAAATATCGGAGGCTACACCTTC. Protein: CASVWEDGNIGGYTF.

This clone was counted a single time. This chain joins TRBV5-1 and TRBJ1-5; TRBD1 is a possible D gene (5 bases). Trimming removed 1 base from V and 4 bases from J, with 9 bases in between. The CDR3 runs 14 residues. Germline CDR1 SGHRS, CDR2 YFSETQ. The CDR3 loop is CASSLSAGNQPQHF. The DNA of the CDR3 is TGCGCCAGCAGCTTGTCGGCAGGGAATCAGCCCCAGCATTTT.

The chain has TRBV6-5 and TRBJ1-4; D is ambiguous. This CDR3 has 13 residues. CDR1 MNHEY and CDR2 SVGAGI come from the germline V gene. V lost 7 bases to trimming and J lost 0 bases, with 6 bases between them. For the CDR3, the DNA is TGTGCCAGCAAGCCAGCAACTAATGAAAAACTGTTTTTT. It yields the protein CASKPATNEKLFF.

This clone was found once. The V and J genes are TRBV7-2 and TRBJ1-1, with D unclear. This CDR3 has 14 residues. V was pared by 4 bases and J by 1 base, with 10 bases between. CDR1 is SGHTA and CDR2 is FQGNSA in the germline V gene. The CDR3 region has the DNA TGTGCCAGCAGCTCCTACAGTGCGAACACTGAAGCTTTCTTT. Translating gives CASSSYSANTEAFF.

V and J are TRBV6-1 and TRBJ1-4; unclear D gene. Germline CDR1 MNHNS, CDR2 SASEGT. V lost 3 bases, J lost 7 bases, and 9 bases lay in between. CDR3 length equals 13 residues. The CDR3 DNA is TGTGCCAGCAGTGAGATGTATGGTGAAAAACTGTTTTTT. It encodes CASSEMYGEKLFF.

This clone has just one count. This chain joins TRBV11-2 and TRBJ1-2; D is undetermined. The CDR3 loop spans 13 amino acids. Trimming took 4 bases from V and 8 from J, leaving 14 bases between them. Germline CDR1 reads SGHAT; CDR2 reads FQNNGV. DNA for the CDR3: TGTGCCAGCAGCTACAGCAGGAGGGCAGGCTACACCTTC. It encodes CASSYSRRAGYTF.

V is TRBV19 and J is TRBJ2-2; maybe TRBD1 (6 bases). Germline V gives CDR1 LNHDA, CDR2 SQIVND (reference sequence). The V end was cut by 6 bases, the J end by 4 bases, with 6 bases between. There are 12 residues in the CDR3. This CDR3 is CASSRGTGELFF. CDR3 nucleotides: TGTGCCAGTAGCAGGGGCACCGGGGAGCTGTTTTTT.

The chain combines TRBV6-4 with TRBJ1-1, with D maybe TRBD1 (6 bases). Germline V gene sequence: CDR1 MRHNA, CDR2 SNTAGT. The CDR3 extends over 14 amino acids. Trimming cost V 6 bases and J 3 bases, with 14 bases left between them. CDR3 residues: CASRRGAGDTEAFF. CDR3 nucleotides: TGTGCCAGCAGACGGGGGGCAGGGGACACTGAAGCTTTCTTT.

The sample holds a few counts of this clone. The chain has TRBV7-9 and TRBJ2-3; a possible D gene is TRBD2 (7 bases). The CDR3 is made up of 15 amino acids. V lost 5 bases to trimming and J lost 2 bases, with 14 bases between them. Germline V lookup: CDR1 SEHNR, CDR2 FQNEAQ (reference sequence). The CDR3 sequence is CASSRYGGPTDTQYF. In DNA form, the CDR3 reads TGTGCCAGCAGCCGGTACGGGGGGCCCACAGATACGCAGTATTTT.

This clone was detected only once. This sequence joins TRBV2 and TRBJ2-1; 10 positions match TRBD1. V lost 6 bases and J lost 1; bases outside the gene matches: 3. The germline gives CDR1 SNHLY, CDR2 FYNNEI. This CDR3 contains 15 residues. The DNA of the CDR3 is TGTGCCAGCAGCGAGGACAGGGGGTCCTACAATGAGCAGTTCTTC. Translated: CASSEDRGSYNEQFF.

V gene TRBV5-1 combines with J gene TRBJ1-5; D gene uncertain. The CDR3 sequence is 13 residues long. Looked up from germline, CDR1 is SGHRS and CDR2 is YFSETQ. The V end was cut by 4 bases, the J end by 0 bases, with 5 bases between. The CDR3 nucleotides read TGCGCCAGCAGCCTGTCTAGCAATCAGCCCCAGCATTTT. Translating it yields CASSLSSNQPQHF.

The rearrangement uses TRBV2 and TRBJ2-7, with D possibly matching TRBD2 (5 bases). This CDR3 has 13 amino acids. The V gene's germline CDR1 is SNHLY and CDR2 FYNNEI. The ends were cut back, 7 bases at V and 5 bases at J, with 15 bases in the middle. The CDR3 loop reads CASKDLGAHEQYF. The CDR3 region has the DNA TGTGCCAGCAAGGACTTAGGTGCCCACGAGCAGTACTTC.

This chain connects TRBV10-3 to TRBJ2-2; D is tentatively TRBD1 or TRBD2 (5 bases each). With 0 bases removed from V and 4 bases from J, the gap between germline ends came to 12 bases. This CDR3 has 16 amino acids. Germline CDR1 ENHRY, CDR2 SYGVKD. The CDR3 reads CAISESGGTSTGELFF. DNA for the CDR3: TGTGCCATCAGTGAGTCGGGTGGGACGAGCACCGGGGAGCTGTTTTTT.

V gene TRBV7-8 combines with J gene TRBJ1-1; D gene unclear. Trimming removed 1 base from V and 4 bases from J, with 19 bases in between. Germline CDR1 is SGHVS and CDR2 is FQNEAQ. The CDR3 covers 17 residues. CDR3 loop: CASSLVSSSIGPTEAFF. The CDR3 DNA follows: TGTGCCAGCAGCTTAGTTTCAAGTAGTATTGGGCCCACTGAAGCTTTCTTT.

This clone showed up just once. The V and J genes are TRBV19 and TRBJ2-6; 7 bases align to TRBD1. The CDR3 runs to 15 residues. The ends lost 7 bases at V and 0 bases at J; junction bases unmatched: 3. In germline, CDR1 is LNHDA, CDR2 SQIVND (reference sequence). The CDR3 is CASTGQISGANVLTF. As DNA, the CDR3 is TGTGCCAGTACGGGACAGATCTCTGGGGCCAACGTCCTGACTTTC.

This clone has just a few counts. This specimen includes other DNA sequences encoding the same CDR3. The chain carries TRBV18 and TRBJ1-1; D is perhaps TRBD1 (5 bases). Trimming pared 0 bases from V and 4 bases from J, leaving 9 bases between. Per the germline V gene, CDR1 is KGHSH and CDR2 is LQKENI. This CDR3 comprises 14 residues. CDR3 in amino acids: CASSPPGGSTEAFF. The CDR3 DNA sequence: TGTGCCAGCTCACCACCGGGGGGGTCCACTGAAGCTTTCTTT. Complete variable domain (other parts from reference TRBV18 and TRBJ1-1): NAGVMQNPRHLVRRRGQEARLRCSPMKGHSHVYWYRQLPEEGLKFMVYLQKENIIDESGMPKERFSAEFPKEGPSILRIQQVVRGDSAAYFCASSPPGGSTEAFFGQGTRLTVV.